This T cell receptor (beta chain) was sequenced in a study of T cells in Graves' hyperthyroidism and ophthalmopathy. Regions amplified from RNA transcripts were the TCR beta CDR3 regions. HTBI primers were used for first-round RT-PCR of the TCR CDR3. TCRdb re-derived calls from the multiplex PCR reads in MiXCR, one entry per CDR3 protein. The table records a few hundred thousand distinct CDR3 sequences, approximately 44% of them present only once. Regarding this clonotype: Its antigen is still unknown.

The J segment lost 5 bases and the V segment lost 3 bases, leaving 5 bases of the junction unmatched. Germline-derived CDR1 and CDR2 are DFQATT and SNEGSKA (reference sequence). This CDR3 is built from 13 residues. Regarding the study as a whole: Expanded thyroid clonotypes (above 0.001) were mostly also found in blood.

The sample taken for sequencing was peripheral blood or thyroid tissue (not recorded which). The clonotype originates from an adult woman with Graves' disease, either hyperthyroidism or ophthalmopathy (not recorded which). This chain connects TRBV20-1 to TRBJ2-5; 8 bases fit TRBD2. CDR3 in DNA: TGCAGTGCTAGTCTCGGGGGGGTTGAGACCCAGTACTTC. It specifies CSASLGGVETQYF.